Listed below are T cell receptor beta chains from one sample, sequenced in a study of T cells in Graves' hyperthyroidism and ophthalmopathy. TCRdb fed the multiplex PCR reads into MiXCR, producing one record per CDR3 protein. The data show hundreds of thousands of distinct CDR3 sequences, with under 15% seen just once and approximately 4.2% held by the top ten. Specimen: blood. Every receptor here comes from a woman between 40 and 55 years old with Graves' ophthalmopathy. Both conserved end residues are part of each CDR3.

CASSLAGLTGLGYGYTF,TRBJ1-2,17,TRBV5-4
CASSAPGTGFTGELFF,TRBJ2-2,16,TRBV9
CASSPTEGQGWREQYF,TRBJ2-7,16,TRBV5-1
CSARDLPGLAHKETQYF,TRBJ2-5,17,TRBV20-1
CASSLEYGGSGVSGELFF,TRBJ2-2,18,TRBV11-1
CASSSGIWQPQHF,TRBJ1-5,13,TRBV7-2
CASRERDPVGYTF,TRBJ1-2,13,TRBV6-2/TRBV6-3
CASSRDFGSYEQYF,TRBJ2-7,14,TRBV11-1
CASSYGRGLWDTEAFF,TRBJ1-1,16,TRBV6-2/TRBV6-3
CAIKPGGGHEAFF,TRBJ1-1,13,TRBV10-3
CASSPHIPGDEQYF,TRBJ2-7,14,TRBV6-2/TRBV6-3
CASSSQPNQPQHF,TRBJ1-5,13,TRBV7-2
CASRLTSGGPSYEQYF,TRBJ2-7,16,TRBV11-2
CASSIATSGRAGELLF,TRBJ2-2,16,TRBV19
CSVEEANRELFF,TRBJ2-2,12,TRBV29-1
CASSPGGAGGLYEQYF,TRBJ2-7,16,TRBV5-1
CASSRHPNPNIQYF,TRBJ2-4,14,TRBV19
CASRGRQGAMNTEAFF,TRBJ1-1,16,TRBV25-1
CASSLQQGRAFF,TRBJ1-1,12,TRBV7-9
CASSQPGLAGGGTGELFF,TRBJ2-2,18,TRBV4-1
CASSTKLGHNYGYTF,TRBJ1-2,15,TRBV19
CASGADQNTEAFF,TRBJ1-1,13,TRBV2
CASSQLVTYEQYF,TRBJ2-7,13,TRBV4-1
CASSPPGRGLHEQYF,TRBJ2-7,15,TRBV18
CASSETGPSVGTIYF,TRBJ1-3,15,TRBV25-1
CASSPTGSETQYF,TRBJ2-5,13,TRBV19
CASSTPEHSNQPQHF,TRBJ1-5,15,TRBV28
CASNGDSYGYTF,TRBJ1-2,12,TRBV6-1
CASSSDRVRTGRLAQFF,TRBJ2-1,17,TRBV6-5
CASSPPSGMNTEAFF,TRBJ1-1,15,TRBV18
CASSVLAGAGELFF,TRBJ2-2,14,TRBV2
CASSSQGSTQYF,TRBJ2-3,12,TRBV6-5
CASSGGDISDIEAFF,TRBJ1-1,15,TRBV6-1
CASSGTPPSYEQYF,TRBJ2-7,14,TRBV28